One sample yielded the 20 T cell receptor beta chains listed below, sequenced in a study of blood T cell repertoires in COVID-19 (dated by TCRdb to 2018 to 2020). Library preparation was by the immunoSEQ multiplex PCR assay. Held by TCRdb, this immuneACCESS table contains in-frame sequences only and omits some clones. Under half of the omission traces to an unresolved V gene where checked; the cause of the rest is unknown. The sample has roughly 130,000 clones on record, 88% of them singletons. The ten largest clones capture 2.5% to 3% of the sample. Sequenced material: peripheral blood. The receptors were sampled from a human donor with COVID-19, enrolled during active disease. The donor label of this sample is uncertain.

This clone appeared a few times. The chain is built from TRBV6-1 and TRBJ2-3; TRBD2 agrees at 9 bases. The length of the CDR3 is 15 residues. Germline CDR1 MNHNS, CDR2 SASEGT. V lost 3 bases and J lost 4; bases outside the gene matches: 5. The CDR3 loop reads CASSDNAGGPDTQYF. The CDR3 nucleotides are TGTGCCAGCAGTGATAATGCGGGAGGGCCAGATACGCAGTATTTT.

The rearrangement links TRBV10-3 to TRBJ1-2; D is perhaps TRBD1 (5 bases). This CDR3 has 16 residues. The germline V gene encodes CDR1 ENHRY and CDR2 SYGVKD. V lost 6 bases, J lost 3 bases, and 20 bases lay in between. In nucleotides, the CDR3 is TGTGCCATCAGCATCGACGCCGGGGGTGCAGACTATGGCTACACCTTC. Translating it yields CAISIDAGGADYGYTF.

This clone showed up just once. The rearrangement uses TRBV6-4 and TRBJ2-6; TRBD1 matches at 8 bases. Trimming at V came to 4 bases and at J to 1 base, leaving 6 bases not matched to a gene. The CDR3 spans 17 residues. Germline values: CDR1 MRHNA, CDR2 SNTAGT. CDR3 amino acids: CASSATGTGSGANVLTF. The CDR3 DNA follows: TGTGCCAGCAGTGCCACCGGGACAGGTTCTGGGGCCAACGTCCTGACTTTC.

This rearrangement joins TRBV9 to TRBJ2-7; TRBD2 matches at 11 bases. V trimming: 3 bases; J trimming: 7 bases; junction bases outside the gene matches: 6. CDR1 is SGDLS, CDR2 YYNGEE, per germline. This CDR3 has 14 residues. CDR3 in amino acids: CASSGSGGAAEQYF. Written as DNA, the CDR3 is TGTGCCAGCAGCGGTAGCGGGGGGGCCGCTGAGCAGTACTTC.

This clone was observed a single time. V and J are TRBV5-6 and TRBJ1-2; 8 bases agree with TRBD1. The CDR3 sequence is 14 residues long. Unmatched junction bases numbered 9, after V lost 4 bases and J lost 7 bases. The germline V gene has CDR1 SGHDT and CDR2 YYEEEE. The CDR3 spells CASSLGQGLAGYTF. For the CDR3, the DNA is TGTGCCAGCAGCCTCGGACAGGGTTTGGCTGGCTACACCTTC.

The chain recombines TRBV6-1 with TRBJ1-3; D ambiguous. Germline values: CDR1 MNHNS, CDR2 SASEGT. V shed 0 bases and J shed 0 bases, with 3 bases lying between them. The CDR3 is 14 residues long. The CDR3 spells CASSEAFSGNTIYF. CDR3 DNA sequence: TGTGCCAGCAGTGAAGCCTTCTCTGGAAACACCATATATTTT.

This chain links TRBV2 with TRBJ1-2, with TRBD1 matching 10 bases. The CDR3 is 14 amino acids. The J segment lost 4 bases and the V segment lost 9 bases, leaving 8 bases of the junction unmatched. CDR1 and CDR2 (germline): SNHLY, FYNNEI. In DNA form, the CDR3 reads TGTGCCAGGGGCGGGGGACAGGGGACCTATGGCTACACCTTC. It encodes CARGGGQGTYGYTF.

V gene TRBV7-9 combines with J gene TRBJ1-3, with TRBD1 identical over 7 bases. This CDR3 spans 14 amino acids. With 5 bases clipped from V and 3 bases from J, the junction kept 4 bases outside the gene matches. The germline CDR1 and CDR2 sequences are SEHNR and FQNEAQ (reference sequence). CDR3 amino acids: CASSPTGVGNTIYF. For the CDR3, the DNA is TGTGCCAGCAGCCCTACAGGGGTTGGAAACACCATATATTTT.

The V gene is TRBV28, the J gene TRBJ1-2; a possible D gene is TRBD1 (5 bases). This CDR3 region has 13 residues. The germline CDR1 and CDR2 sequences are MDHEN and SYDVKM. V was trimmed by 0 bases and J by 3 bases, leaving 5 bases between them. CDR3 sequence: CASSLWTDYGYTF. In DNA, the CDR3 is TGTGCCAGCAGTTTATGGACAGACTATGGCTACACCTTC.

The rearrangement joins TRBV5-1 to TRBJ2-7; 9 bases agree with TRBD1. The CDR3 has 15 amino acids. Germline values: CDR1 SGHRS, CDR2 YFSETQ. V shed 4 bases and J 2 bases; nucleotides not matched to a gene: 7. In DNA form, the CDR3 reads TGCGCCAGCAGCCACACCGGGACAGGGCCCTACGAGCAGTACTTC. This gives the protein CASSHTGTGPYEQYF.

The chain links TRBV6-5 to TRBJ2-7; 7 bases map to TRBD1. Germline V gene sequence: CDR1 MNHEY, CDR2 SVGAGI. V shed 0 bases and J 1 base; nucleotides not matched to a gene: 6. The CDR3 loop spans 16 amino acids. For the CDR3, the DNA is TGTGCCAGCAGTTACTCAGTGAGACAGGGATCCTACGAGCAGTACTTC. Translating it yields CASSYSVRQGSYEQYF.

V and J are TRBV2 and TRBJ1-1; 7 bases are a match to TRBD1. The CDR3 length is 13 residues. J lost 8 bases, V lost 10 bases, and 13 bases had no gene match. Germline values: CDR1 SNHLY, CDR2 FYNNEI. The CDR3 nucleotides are TGTGCCAACAGCAGGGGGTCCTCCCAAGAAGCTTTCTTT. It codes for CANSRGSSQEAFF. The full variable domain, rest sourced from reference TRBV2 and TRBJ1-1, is EPEVTQTPSHQVTQMGQEVILRCVPISNHLYFYWYRQILGQKVEFLVSFYNNEISEKSEIFDDQFSVERPDGSNFTLKIRSTKLEDSAMYFCANSRGSSQEAFFGQGTRLTVV.

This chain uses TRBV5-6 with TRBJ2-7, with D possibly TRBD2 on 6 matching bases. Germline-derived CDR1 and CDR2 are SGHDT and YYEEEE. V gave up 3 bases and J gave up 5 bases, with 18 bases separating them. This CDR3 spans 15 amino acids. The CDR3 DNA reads TGTGCCAGCAGCTGGGGGTATGGCGGGATCGACGAGCAGTACTTC. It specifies CASSWGYGGIDEQYF.

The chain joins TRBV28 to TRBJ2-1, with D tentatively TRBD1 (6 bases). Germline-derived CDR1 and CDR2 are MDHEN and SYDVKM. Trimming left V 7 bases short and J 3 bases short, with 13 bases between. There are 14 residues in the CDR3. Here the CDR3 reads CASTKYRDYNEQFF. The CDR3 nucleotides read TGTGCCAGCACCAAGTACAGGGACTACAATGAGCAGTTCTTC.

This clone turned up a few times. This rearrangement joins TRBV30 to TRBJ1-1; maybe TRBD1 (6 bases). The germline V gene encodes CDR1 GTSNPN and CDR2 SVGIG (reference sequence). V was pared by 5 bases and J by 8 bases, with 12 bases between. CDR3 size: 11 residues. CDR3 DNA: TGTGCCTGGCAAGACAGGCGAGAAGCTTTCTTT. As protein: CAWQDRREAFF. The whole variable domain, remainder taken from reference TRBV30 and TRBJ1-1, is SQTIHQWPATLVQPVGSPLSLECTVEGTSNPNLYWYRQAAGRGLQLLFYSVGIGQISSEVPQNLSASRPQDRQFILSSKKLLLSDSGFYLCAWQDRREAFFGQGTRLTVV.

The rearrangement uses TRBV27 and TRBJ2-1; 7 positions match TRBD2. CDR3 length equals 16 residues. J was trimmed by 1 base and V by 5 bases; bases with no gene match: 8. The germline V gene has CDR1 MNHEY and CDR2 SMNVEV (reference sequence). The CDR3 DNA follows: TGTGCCAGCAGTACCCACGAGGGAGGGTCCTACAATGAGCAGTTCTTC. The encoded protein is CASSTHEGGSYNEQFF.

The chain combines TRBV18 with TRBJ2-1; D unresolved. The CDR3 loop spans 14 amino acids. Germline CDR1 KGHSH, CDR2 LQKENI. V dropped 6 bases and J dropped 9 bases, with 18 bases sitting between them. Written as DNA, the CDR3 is TGTGCCAGCTCCCCCGGAATGAGGCAAGGTGAGCAGTTCTTC. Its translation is CASSPGMRQGEQFF.

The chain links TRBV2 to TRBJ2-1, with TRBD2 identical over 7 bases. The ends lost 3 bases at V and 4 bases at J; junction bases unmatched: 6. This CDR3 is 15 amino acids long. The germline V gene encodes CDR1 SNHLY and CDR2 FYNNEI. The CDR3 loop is CASSDYPGGYNEQFF. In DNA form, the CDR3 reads TGTGCCAGCAGTGACTACCCGGGGGGTTACAATGAGCAGTTCTTC.

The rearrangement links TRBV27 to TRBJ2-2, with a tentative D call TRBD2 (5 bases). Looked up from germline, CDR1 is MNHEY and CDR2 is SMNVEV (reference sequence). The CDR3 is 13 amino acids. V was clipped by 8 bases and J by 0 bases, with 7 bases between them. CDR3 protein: CASGSSNTGELFF. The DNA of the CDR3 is TGTGCCAGCGGGAGTTCGAACACCGGGGAGCTGTTTTTT.

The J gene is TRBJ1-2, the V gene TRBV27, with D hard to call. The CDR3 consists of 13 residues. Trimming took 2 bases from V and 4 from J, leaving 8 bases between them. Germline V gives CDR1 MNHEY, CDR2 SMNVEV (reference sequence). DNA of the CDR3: TGTGCCAGCAGTTTAGAGGGTCGCTATGGCTACACCTTC. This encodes CASSLEGRYGYTF.